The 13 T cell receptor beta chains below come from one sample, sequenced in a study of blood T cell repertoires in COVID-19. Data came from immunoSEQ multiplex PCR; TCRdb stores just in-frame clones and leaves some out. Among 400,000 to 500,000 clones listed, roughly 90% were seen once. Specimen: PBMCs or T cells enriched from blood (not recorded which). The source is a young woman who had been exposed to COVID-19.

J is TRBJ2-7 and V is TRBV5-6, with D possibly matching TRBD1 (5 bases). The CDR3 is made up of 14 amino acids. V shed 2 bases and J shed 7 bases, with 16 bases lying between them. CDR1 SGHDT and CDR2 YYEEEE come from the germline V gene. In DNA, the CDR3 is TGTGCCAGCAGCTTTGGAACAGGTCTTTGGGAGCAGTACTTC. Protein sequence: CASSFGTGLWEQYF.

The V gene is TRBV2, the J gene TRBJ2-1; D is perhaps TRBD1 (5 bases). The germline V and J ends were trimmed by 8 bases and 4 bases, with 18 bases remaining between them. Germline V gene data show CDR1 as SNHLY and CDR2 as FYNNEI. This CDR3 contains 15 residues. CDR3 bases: TGTGCCAGCGAAAAAAGGGGTGCTATTTACAATGAGCAGTTCTTC. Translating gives CASEKRGAIYNEQFF.

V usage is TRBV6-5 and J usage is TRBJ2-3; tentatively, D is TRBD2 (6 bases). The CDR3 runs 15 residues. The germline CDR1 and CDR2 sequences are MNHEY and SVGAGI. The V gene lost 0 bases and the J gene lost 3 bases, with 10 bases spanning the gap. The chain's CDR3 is CASSYSDYQTDTQYF. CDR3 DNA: TGTGCCAGCAGTTACTCGGACTACCAAACAGATACGCAGTATTTT.

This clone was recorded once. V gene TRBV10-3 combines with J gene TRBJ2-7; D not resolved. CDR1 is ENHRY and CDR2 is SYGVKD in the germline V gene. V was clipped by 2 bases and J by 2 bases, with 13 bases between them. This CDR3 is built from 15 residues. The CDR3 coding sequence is TGTGCCATCAGTGAGCCCACTTATTCTACCTACGAGCAGTACTTC. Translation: CAISEPTYSTYEQYF.

The chain's CDR3 is CASSFVGHLAKNIQYF. CDR3 sequence (DNA): TGTGCCAGCAGCTTTGTGGGACACTTGGCCAAAAACATTCAGTACTTC. The chain couples TRBV12-1 to TRBJ2-4; the table names TRBD1, a call not compared with the DNA. TRBV12-1 is a known pseudogene. The CDR3 contains 16 residues.

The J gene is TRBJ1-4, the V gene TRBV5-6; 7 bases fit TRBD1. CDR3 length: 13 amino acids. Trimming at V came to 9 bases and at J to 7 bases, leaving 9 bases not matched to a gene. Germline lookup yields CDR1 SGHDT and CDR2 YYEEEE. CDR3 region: CATSRGAGEKLFF. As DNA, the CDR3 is TGTGCCACTTCCAGGGGGGCCGGTGAAAAACTGTTTTTT.

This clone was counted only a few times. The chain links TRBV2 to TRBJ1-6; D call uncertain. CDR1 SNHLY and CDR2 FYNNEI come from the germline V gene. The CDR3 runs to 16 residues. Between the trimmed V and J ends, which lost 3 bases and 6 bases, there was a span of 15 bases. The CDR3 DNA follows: TGTGCCAGCAGTGATTGGAGGACGGACCTTAATTCACCCCTCCACTTT. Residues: CASSDWRTDLNSPLHF.

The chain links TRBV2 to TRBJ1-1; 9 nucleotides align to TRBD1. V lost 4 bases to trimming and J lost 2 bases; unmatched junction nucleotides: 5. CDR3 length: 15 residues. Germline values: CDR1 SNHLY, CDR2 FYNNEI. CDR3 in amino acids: CASSGEGQGNTEAFF. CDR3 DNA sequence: TGTGCCAGCAGTGGCGAGGGACAGGGTAACACTGAAGCTTTCTTT.

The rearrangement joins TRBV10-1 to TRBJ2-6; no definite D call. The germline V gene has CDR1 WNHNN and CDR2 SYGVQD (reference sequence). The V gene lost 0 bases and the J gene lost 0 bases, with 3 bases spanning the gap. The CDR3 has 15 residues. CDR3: CASSESGSGANVLTF. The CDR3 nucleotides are TGCGCCAGCAGTGAGTCCGGCTCTGGGGCCAACGTCCTGACTTTC.

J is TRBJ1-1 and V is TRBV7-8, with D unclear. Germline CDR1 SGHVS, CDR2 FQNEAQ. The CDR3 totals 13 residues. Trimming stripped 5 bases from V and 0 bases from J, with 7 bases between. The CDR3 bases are TGTGCCAGCAGCCGCGGTGTGAACACTGAAGCTTTCTTT. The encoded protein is CASSRGVNTEAFF.

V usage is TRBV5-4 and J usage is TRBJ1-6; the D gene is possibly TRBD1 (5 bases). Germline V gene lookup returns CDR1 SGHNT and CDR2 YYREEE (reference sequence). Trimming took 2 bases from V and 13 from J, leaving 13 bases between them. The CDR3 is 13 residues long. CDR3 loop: CASSFTFTGPLHF. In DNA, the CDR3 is TGTGCCAGCAGCTTCACCTTCACAGGCCCCCTCCACTTT.

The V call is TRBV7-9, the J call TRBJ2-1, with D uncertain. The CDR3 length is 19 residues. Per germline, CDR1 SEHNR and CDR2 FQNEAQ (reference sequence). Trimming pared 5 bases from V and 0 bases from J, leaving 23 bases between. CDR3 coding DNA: TGTGCCAGCAGCCACCCCCCGAGCGACTTGCACGTCTCCTACAATGAGCAGTTCTTC. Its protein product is CASSHPPSDLHVSYNEQFF.

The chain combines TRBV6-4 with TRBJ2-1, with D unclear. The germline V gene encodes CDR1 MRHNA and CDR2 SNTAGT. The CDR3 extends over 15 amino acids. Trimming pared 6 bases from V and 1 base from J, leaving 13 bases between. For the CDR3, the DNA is TGTGCCAGCAGCCCCCGAGGCTTTTCCTACAATGAGCAGTTCTTC. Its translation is CASSPRGFSYNEQFF.